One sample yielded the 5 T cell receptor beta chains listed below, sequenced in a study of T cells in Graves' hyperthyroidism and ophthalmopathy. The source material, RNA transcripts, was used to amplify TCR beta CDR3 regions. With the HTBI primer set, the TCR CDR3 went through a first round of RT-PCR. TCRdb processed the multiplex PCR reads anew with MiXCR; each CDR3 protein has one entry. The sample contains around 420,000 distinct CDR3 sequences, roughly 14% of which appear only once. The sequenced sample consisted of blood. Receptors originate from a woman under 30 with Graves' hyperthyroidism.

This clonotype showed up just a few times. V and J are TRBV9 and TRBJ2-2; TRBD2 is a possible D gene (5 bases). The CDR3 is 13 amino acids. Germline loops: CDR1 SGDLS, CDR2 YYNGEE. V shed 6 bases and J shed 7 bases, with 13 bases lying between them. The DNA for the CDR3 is TGTGCCAGCACCCAAGTAGGGAGCGGGGAGCTGTTTTTT. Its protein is CASTQVGSGELFF.

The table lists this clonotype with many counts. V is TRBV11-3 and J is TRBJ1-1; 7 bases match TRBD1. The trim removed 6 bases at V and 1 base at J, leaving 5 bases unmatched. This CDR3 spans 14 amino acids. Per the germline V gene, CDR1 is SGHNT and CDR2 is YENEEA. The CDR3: CASRPGGKNTEAFF. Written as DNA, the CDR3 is TGTGCCAGCAGACCAGGGGGTAAGAACACTGAAGCTTTCTTT. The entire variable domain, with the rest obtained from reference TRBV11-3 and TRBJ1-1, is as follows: EAGVVQSPRYKIIEKKQPVAFWCNPISGHNTLYWYLQNLGQGPELLIRYENEEAVDDSQLPKDRFSAERLKGVDSTLKIQPAELGDSAVYLCASRPGGKNTEAFFGQGTRLTVV.

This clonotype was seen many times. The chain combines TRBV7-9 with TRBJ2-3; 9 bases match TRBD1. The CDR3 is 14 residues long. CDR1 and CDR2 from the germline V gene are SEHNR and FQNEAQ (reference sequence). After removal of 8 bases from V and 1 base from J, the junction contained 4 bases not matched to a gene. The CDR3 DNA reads TGTGCCAGCCCACGGGACAGGGGCACAGATACGCAGTATTTT. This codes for CASPRDRGTDTQYF.

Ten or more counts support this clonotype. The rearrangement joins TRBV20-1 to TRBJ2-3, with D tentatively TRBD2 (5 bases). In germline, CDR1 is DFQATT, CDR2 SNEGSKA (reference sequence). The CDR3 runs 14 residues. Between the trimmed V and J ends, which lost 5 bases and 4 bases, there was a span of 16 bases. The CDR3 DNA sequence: TGCAGTGCTCTCCGGGCTAGCCGCGCAGATACGCAGTATTTT. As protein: CSALRASRADTQYF.

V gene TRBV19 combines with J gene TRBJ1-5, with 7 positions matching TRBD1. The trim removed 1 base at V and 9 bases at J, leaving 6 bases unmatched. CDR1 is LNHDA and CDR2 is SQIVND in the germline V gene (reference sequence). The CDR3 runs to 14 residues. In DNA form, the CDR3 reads TGTGCCAGTAGTATAGGGACAGGCTGGGGGCCCCAGCATTTT. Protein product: CASSIGTGWGPQHF.